These 23 T cell receptor beta chains came from one sample sequenced in a study of blood T cell repertoires in COVID-19 (dated by TCRdb to the early 2020s). The library was prepared using the immunoSEQ multiplex PCR assay. Imported from immuneACCESS, the table was reduced by TCRdb to in-frame sequences with V and J called. These copies leave out some clones; in studies compared against another copy, an unresolved V gene accounts for under half, and the cause of the remainder is not known. The sample records 290,000 or so clones, 90% of which are singletons. The ten largest make up roughly 1.1% of the sample. The sample was PBMCs or T cells enriched from blood (not recorded which). The receptors were sampled from a woman aged 30 to 39 who had recovered from COVID-19.

The table lists this clone with a count of one. The rearrangement links TRBV29-1 to TRBJ1-2; perhaps TRBD1 as D (6 bases). Germline V gene sequence: CDR1 SQVTM, CDR2 ANQGSEA. Trimming stripped 0 bases from V and 7 bases from J, with 12 bases between. CDR3 length equals 13 residues. CDR3 nucleotides: TGCAGCGTTGAAGAGCGGACAGTCTCTGGCTACACCTTC. Residues: CSVEERTVSGYTF.

The rearrangement links TRBV6-2 or TRBV6-3 to TRBJ2-7; 9 bases agree with TRBD2. Germline V lookup: CDR1 MNHEY, CDR2 SVGEGT. Trimming cost V 2 bases and J 1 base; bases outside gene matches: 15. The CDR3 has 19 residues. In DNA form, the CDR3 reads TGTGCCAGCAGTTACGATACCGAATCTAGCGGGGCTAAATCCTACGAGCAGTACTTC. Its protein is CASSYDTESSGAKSYEQYF.

The chain is built from TRBV29-1 and TRBJ2-7; TRBD2 might be the D (6 bases). Germline values: CDR1 SQVTM, CDR2 ANQGSEA. Trimming removed 6 bases at V and 2 bases at J, with 11 bases between. The CDR3 covers 12 residues. As DNA, the CDR3 is TGCAGCGTGGGGCGGGATGCCTACGAGCAGTACTTC. Translating it yields CSVGRDAYEQYF.

The chain is built from TRBV29-1 and TRBJ1-5; no clear D gene. The V end lost 1 base, the J end lost 3 bases, and 7 bases lay between the germline ends. This CDR3 spans 13 amino acids. Per the germline V gene, CDR1 is SQVTM and CDR2 is ANQGSEA. The CDR3 bases are TGCAGCGTTGAAGTTGCGGTCAATCAGCCCCAGCATTTT. It codes for CSVEVAVNQPQHF.

V is TRBV30 and J is TRBJ2-4, with TRBD1 matching over 7 bases. Germline V gene sequence: CDR1 GTSNPN, CDR2 SVGIG (reference sequence). Germline trimming cut 2 bases from V and 6 bases from J; bases unmatched to any gene: 4. CDR3 length: 13 residues. CDR3 loop: CAWSSTGLNIQYF. For the CDR3, the DNA is TGTGCCTGGAGTTCGACAGGGTTAAACATTCAGTACTTC.

In this sample, this clone turned up once. V usage is TRBV4-3 and J usage is TRBJ1-2, with TRBD1 matching 7 bases. This CDR3 region has 14 residues. V trimming: 3 bases; J trimming: 3 bases; junction bases outside the gene matches: 4. Germline values: CDR1 LGHNA, CDR2 YSLEER. DNA of the CDR3: TGCGCCAGCAGCCATGCCGGGACAGACTATGGCTACACCTTC. Encoded protein: CASSHAGTDYGYTF.

The chain recombines TRBV7-2 with TRBJ2-3; TRBD2 is a possible D gene (6 bases). Trimming shortened V by 6 bases and J by 8 bases, and 15 bases separated the two germline ends. From germline, CDR1 is SGHTA and CDR2 FQGNSA. CDR3 length equals 13 residues. The CDR3 region is CASRTSQAGTQYF. The CDR3, as DNA: TGTGCCAGCAGAACTAGCCAGGCGGGTACGCAGTATTTT.

This clone was seen a single time. This chain links TRBV7-2 with TRBJ1-4; 7 bases line up with TRBD1. Trimming cost V 2 bases and J 7 bases; bases outside gene matches: 7. The CDR3 spans 15 residues. The V gene's germline CDR1 is SGHTA and CDR2 FQGNSA. CDR3 residues: CASSLNHGTAEKLFF. CDR3 nucleotides: TGTGCCAGCAGCTTAAACCACGGGACAGCTGAAAAACTGTTTTTT.

This chain uses TRBV10-3 with TRBJ1-6, with D possibly matching TRBD1 (5 bases). Trimming took off 10 bases at V and 0 bases at J, with 13 bases between the two ends. CDR3 size: 15 residues. Germline CDR1 ENHRY, CDR2 SYGVKD. As DNA, the CDR3 is TGTGCCAGCACCAGGGAAAGCTCCTATAATTCACCCCTCCACTTT. Its protein is CASTRESSYNSPLHF.

This chain connects TRBV5-1 to TRBJ2-7, with TRBD2 matching over 11 bases. Per the germline V gene, CDR1 is SGHRS and CDR2 is YFSETQ. J lost 0 bases, V lost 1 base, and 9 bases had no gene match. The CDR3 runs 18 residues. The CDR3: CASSLSQTSGANSYEQYF. The CDR3 DNA sequence: TGCGCCAGCAGCTTGTCCCAGACTAGCGGGGCGAACTCCTACGAGCAGTACTTC.

The rearrangement joins TRBV6-6 to TRBJ2-7, with TRBD1 matching 8 bases. The ends lost 4 bases at V and 4 bases at J; junction bases unmatched: 9. The CDR3 runs to 15 residues. The germline V gene encodes CDR1 MNHNY and CDR2 SVGAGI (reference sequence). The CDR3, as DNA: TGTGCCAGCAGTTCTTTGGGACAGGCGGGGTACGAGCAGTACTTC. Protein sequence: CASSSLGQAGYEQYF.

This rearrangement joins TRBV5-4 to TRBJ2-2; D is uncertain. CDR3 size: 16 residues. Trimming stripped 3 bases from V and 0 bases from J, with 12 bases between. Germline CDR1 SGHNT, CDR2 YYREEE (reference sequence). CDR3 sequence (DNA): TGTGCCAGCAGCTCTTATCACAGCTCGAACACCGGGGAGCTGTTTTTT. Translating gives CASSSYHSSNTGELFF.

The V call is TRBV10-1, the J call TRBJ2-7, with TRBD1 matching 11 bases. V gave up 0 bases and J gave up 2 bases; unmatched junction bases: 0. Germline V gene lookup returns CDR1 WNHNN and CDR2 SYGVQD (reference sequence). The CDR3 runs to 15 residues. CDR3 protein: CASSESGQGAYEQYF. The CDR3 nucleotides are TGCGCCAGCAGTGAGTCGGGACAGGGGGCCTACGAGCAGTACTTC.

The chain employs TRBV6-5 and TRBJ1-2, with unresolved D. The CDR3 is 14 amino acids. Germline CDR1 and CDR2: MNHEY and SVGAGI. The ends were cut back, 7 bases at V and 4 bases at J, with 16 bases in the middle. The CDR3 bases are TGTGCCAGCATTAGGACCGGGATCTTCTATGGCTACACCTTC. This encodes CASIRTGIFYGYTF.

The chain joins TRBV29-1 to TRBJ2-7, with TRBD1 as a possible D gene (5 bases). CDR1 is SQVTM and CDR2 is ANQGSEA in the germline V gene. The CDR3 has 13 residues. V was clipped by 6 bases and J by 6 bases, with 18 bases between them. In DNA form, the CDR3 reads TGCAGCGTCCGACCTCCCGCGACAGCCGAGCAGTACTTC. Its translation: CSVRPPATAEQYF.

This chain joins TRBV9 and TRBJ1-4, with D possibly TRBD1 on 5 matching bases. Looked up from germline, CDR1 is SGDLS and CDR2 is YYNGEE. The CDR3 runs to 15 residues. The V end was cut by 4 bases, the J end by 5 bases, with 15 bases between. The CDR3 region is CASSPTTAQNEKLFF. The CDR3 DNA reads as TGTGCCAGCAGCCCAACGACAGCACAAAATGAAAAACTGTTTTTT. The full variable domain, with the rest looked up from reference TRBV9 and TRBJ1-4, is DSGVTQTPKHLITATGQRVTLRCSPRSGDLSVYWYQQSLDQGLQFLIQYYNGEERAKGNILERFSAQQFPDLHSELNLSSLELGDSALYFCASSPTTAQNEKLFFGSGTQLSVL.

Of note for this clone: The junction shows a germline mismatch at one end, possibly a read error. The chain is built from TRBV7-7 and TRBJ2-7; D not resolved. The CDR3 sequence is 13 residues long. Germline V gene data show CDR1 as SSHAT and CDR2 as FNYEAQ (reference sequence). The CDR3 bases are TGTGCTAGCAGCTCCCATGAAGGCGGCGAGCAGTACTTC. As protein: CASSSHEGGEQYF.

The chain's CDR3 is CASSIRGQGAPRGEAFF. The CDR3 DNA reads TGTGCCAGTAGTATTAGGGGACAGGGGGCCCCCCGGGGTGAAGCTTTCTTT. This chain uses TRBV19 with TRBJ1-1; 12 nucleotides match TRBD1. CDR1 LNHDA and CDR2 SQIVND come from the germline V gene (reference sequence). The CDR3 loop spans 17 amino acids. V lost 3 bases to trimming and J lost 7 bases; unmatched junction nucleotides: 12.

This chain joins TRBV27 and TRBJ2-7; 9 nucleotides match TRBD1. V lost 0 bases, J lost 7 bases, and 7 bases stayed unmatched. CDR1 is MNHEY, CDR2 SMNVEV, per germline (reference sequence). The CDR3 is 15 amino acids. DNA for the CDR3: TGTGCCAGCAGTTTATCAAGGGACAGGGATCGAGAGCAGTACTTC. Residues: CASSLSRDRDREQYF.

The gene calls are TRBV18 and TRBJ2-5; perhaps TRBD2 as D (7 bases). CDR3 length equals 15 residues. In germline, CDR1 is KGHSH, CDR2 LQKENI. The V and J ends lost 4 bases and 2 bases respectively, with 14 bases between them. The CDR3 nucleotides are TGTGCCAGCTCACACAGGGAGCGGGGACAAGAGACCCAGTACTTC. Residues: CASSHRERGQETQYF.

The rearrangement uses TRBV10-2 and TRBJ2-1; possibly TRBD1 for D (5 bases). Between the trimmed V and J ends, which lost 2 bases and 6 bases, there was a span of 8 bases. The V gene's germline CDR1 is WSHSY and CDR2 SAAADI. The length of the CDR3 is 13 residues. In DNA, the CDR3 is TGCGCCAGCAGTGAGAATCAGGGCAATGAGCAGTTCTTC. Translation: CASSENQGNEQFF.

The chain recombines TRBV6-2 or TRBV6-3 with TRBJ2-3; TRBD2 is a possible D gene (6 bases). Trimming removed 5 bases at V and 6 bases at J, with 12 bases between. The CDR3 length is 13 residues. Per the germline V gene, CDR1 is MNHEY and CDR2 is SVGEGT. The CDR3 bases are TGTGCCAGCAGTGGGAGGATGGTGGATACGCAGTATTTT. It yields the protein CASSGRMVDTQYF.

The rearrangement links TRBV5-4 to TRBJ2-1; possibly TRBD2 for D (6 bases). This CDR3 has 14 amino acids. CDR1 and CDR2 (germline): SGHNT, YYREEE (reference sequence). Trimming left V 1 base short and J 6 bases short, with 11 bases between. The CDR3 protein is CASSLPRDFNEQFF. The CDR3 bases are TGTGCCAGCAGCTTGCCCAGGGACTTCAATGAGCAGTTCTTC.